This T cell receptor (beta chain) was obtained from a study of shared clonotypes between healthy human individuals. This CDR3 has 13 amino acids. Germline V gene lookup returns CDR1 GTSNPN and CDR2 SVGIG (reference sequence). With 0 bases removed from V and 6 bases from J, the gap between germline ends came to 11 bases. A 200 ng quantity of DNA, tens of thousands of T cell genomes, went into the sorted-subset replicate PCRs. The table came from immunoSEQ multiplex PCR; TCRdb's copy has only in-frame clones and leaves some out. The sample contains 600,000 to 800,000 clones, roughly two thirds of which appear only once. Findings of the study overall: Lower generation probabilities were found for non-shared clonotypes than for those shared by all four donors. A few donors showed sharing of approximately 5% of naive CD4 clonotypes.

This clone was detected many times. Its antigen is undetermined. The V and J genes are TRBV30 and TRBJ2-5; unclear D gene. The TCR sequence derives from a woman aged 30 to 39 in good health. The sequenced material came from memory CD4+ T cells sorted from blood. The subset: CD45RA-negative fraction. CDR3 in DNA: TGTGCCTGGAGTGTGAACTTGAGGAAGACCCAGTACTTC. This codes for CAWSVNLRKTQYF.